Listed here are 23 T cell receptor beta chains from one sample, sequenced in a study of chemoradiotherapy in HPV16-positive cancers. Sequencing was performed with immunoSEQ multiplex PCR; in TCRdb, only in-frame clones are kept and a portion is missing. The sample holds about 12,000 clones, roughly 87% seen once. The specimen comprised blood, sampled from a patient who underwent chemoradiotherapy. These receptors all come from a human donor with HPV-associated anogenital cancer.

The genes are TRBV19 and TRBJ2-7, with TRBD1 matching 9 bases. CDR1 is LNHDA, CDR2 SQIVND, per germline (reference sequence). This CDR3 spans 14 amino acids. The V gene end was trimmed by 5 bases and the J gene end by 1 base; junction bases not matched to a gene: 3. DNA for the CDR3: TGTGCCAGTAGTCTCGGGACAGGGTCCTACGAGCAGTACTTC. It yields the protein CASSLGTGSYEQYF.

The chain links TRBV25-1 to TRBJ1-2; D is perhaps TRBD1 (5 bases). The CDR3 runs 16 residues. V was shortened by 4 bases and J by 3 bases, with 18 bases between the two germline ends. The germline V gene encodes CDR1 MGHDK and CDR2 SYGVNS. CDR3 in amino acids: CASSGGNQGWYYGYTF. Here the CDR3 DNA reads TGTGCCAGCAGTGGGGGGAACCAGGGATGGTACTATGGCTACACCTTC.

The rearrangement links TRBV6-5 to TRBJ1-2, with TRBD1 identical over 8 bases. V dropped 0 bases and J dropped 4; count of bases not matched to a gene: 7. CDR3 length: 16 residues. The germline V gene has CDR1 MNHEY and CDR2 SVGAGI. The CDR3 DNA is TGTGCCAGCAGTTACTCGAGGTCAGGGGGCGGCTATGGCTACACCTTC. This gives the protein CASSYSRSGGGYGYTF.

The chain recombines TRBV6-5 with TRBJ2-5; unclear D gene. Trimming shortened V by 5 bases and J by 2 bases, and 9 bases separated the two germline ends. The CDR3 is made up of 13 amino acids. Germline V lookup: CDR1 MNHEY, CDR2 SVGAGI. In nucleotides, the CDR3 is TGTGCCAGCAGTCCCATAAGACAAGAGACCCAGTACTTC. This translates into CASSPIRQETQYF.

Of note for this clone: At one end the junction does not follow the germline gene, possibly because of a read error. This chain links TRBV7-7 with TRBJ2-1; 8 bases are shared with TRBD2. The CDR3 is made up of 16 amino acids. Germline CDR1 is SSHAT and CDR2 is FNYEAQ (reference sequence). CDR3 sequence reads: CASSLDPGTSYNEQFF. CDR3 bases: TGTGCTAGCAGCTTAGATCCCGGGACTAGCTACAATGAGCAGTTCTTC.

V gene TRBV5-4 combines with J gene TRBJ1-2, with D possibly being TRBD1 (6 bases). The CDR3 runs 13 residues. The V end was cut by 1 base, the J end by 6 bases, with 10 bases between. Looked up from germline, CDR1 is SGHNT and CDR2 is YYREEE (reference sequence). CDR3 sequence reads: CASSLLGGHGYTF. DNA for the CDR3: TGTGCCAGCAGCTTGTTGGGGGGGCATGGCTACACCTTC.

The chain links TRBV28 to TRBJ1-5; D is unresolved. This CDR3 has 13 amino acids. Deletions cut 3 bases from V and 7 bases from J, with 10 bases between. Germline CDR1 is MDHEN and CDR2 is SYDVKM. In DNA, the CDR3 is TGTGCCAGCAGTTTCCCGCCCTCGCAGCCCCAGCATTTT. It translates to CASSFPPSQPQHF.

This clone has a single count. The chain couples TRBV4-3 to TRBJ1-4; the D gene is possibly TRBD1 (5 bases). The CDR3 is 19 amino acids. The V gene's germline CDR1 is LGHNA and CDR2 YSLEER. Trimming stripped 0 bases from V and 2 bases from J, with 19 bases between. CDR3 coding DNA: TGCGCCAGCAGCCAAGAACATTGGCAGGGAGCACTGACTAATGAAAAACTGTTTTTT. This gives the protein CASSQEHWQGALTNEKLFF.

V gene TRBV19 combines with J gene TRBJ1-5, with D tentatively TRBD1 (5 bases). The length of the CDR3 is 15 residues. V shed 1 base and J shed 6 bases, with 13 bases lying between them. Germline CDR1 is LNHDA and CDR2 is SQIVND (reference sequence). CDR3 region: CASSIGSLGAQPQHF. The CDR3, as DNA: TGTGCCAGTAGTATAGGGTCCTTAGGGGCTCAGCCCCAGCATTTT.

The V and J genes are TRBV4-3 and TRBJ2-1; no clear D gene. From germline, CDR1 is LGHNA and CDR2 YSLEER. The CDR3 has 14 amino acids. V dropped 3 bases and J dropped 2 bases, with 8 bases sitting between them. The CDR3 loop reads CASSQETPYNEQFF. Written as DNA, the CDR3 is TGCGCCAGCAGCCAGGAAACTCCCTACAATGAGCAGTTCTTC.

V gene TRBV19 combines with J gene TRBJ2-1, with 14 bases fitting TRBD2. This CDR3 is 15 amino acids long. Germline lookup yields CDR1 LNHDA and CDR2 SQIVND (reference sequence). After removal of 3 bases from V and 10 bases from J, the junction contained 5 bases not matched to a gene. The chain's CDR3 is CASSIGLAGGSEQFF. The CDR3 region has the DNA TGTGCCAGTAGTATCGGACTAGCGGGAGGAAGCGAGCAGTTCTTC.

The CDR3 here is CASSQSGVRDTQYF. In DNA form, the CDR3 reads TGCGCCAGCAGCCAGAGCGGTGTGAGAGATACGCAGTATTTT. The chain recombines TRBV5-1 with TRBJ2-3; D perhaps matches TRBD2 (5 bases). CDR1 is SGHRS, CDR2 YFSETQ, per germline. Trimming stripped 4 bases from V and 5 bases from J, with 14 bases between. The CDR3 contains 14 residues.

The gene calls are TRBV6-4 and TRBJ2-1, with TRBD2 matching 10 bases. The germline gives CDR1 MRHNA, CDR2 SNTAGT. The V gene end was trimmed by 6 bases and the J gene end by 5 bases; junction bases not matched to a gene: 7. The CDR3 is made up of 15 amino acids. The CDR3: CASREQAGGHNEQFF. Here the CDR3 DNA reads TGTGCCAGCAGGGAGCAAGCGGGGGGGCACAATGAGCAGTTCTTC.

CDR3 DNA: TGTGCCAGCAGTTACACCGCCCGGGACAGCTCCTACGAGCAGTACTTC. It translates to CASSYTARDSSYEQYF. The chain employs TRBV6-5 and TRBJ2-7; TRBD1 agrees at 7 bases. The germline V gene has CDR1 MNHEY and CDR2 SVGAGI. This CDR3 region has 16 residues. The J segment lost 0 bases and the V segment lost 2 bases, leaving 7 bases of the junction unmatched.

The chain is built from TRBV5-1 and TRBJ2-7; tentatively, D is TRBD1 or TRBD2 (5 bases each). Germline V gene data show CDR1 as SGHRS and CDR2 as YFSETQ. This CDR3 has 14 residues. Trimming shortened V by 0 bases and J by 7 bases, and 14 bases separated the two germline ends. The CDR3, as DNA: TGCGCCAGCAGCTTGGGGCAGGGTCCGGGGGAGCAGTACTTC. Translation gives CASSLGQGPGEQYF.

This chain connects TRBV7-2 to TRBJ2-1, with TRBD1 matching 10 bases. Germline CDR1 reads SGHTA; CDR2 reads FQGNSA. Trimming took 5 bases from V and 3 from J; bases not matched to a gene: 4. This CDR3 has 15 amino acids. CDR3 nucleotide sequence: TGTGCCAGCAGCAACCGGGACAGGGGCTACAATGAGCAGTTCTTC. The encoded protein is CASSNRDRGYNEQFF.

This chain connects TRBV28 to TRBJ2-1; 7 nucleotides agree with TRBD2. The CDR3 is 15 residues long. CDR1 is MDHEN and CDR2 is SYDVKM in the germline V gene. Unmatched junction bases numbered 5, after V lost 5 bases and J lost 1 base. CDR3 bases: TGTGCCAGCAGTCAACTAGCGCTGTCCTACAATGAGCAGTTCTTC. This sequence encodes CASSQLALSYNEQFF.

V and J are TRBV18 and TRBJ1-5, with D unresolved. V was clipped by 3 bases and J by 9 bases, with 12 bases between them. The CDR3 extends over 13 amino acids. The germline CDR1 and CDR2 sequences are KGHSH and LQKENI. The CDR3 region is CASSPTVAVPQHF. In nucleotides, the CDR3 is TGTGCCAGCTCACCCACGGTTGCTGTGCCCCAGCATTTT.

V and J are TRBV14 and TRBJ2-5; D possibly matches TRBD1 or TRBD2 (5 bases each). This CDR3 spans 14 amino acids. Per germline, CDR1 SGHDN and CDR2 FVKESK. Between the trimmed V and J ends, which lost 7 bases and 4 bases, there was a span of 16 bases. The CDR3 loop is CASNEGLHLETQYF. The CDR3 nucleotides read TGTGCCAGCAATGAGGGGCTTCACTTAGAGACCCAGTACTTC. Using reference TRBV14 and TRBJ2-5 for the parts outside the CDR3, the full variable domain is EAGVTQFPSHSVIEKGQTVTLRCDPISGHDNLYWYRRVMGKEIKFLLHFVKESKQDESGMPNNRFLAERTGGTYSTLKVQPAELEDSGVYFCASNEGLHLETQYFGPGTRLLVL.

This sequence joins TRBV5-1 and TRBJ2-7; D not resolved. V was pared by 3 bases and J by 3 bases, with 7 bases between. Germline values: CDR1 SGHRS, CDR2 YFSETQ. This CDR3 comprises 12 residues. In DNA form, the CDR3 reads TGCGCCAGCAGCTCAACGCACTACGAGCAGTACTTC. This gives the protein CASSSTHYEQYF. Combining the CDR3 with reference TRBV5-1 and TRBJ2-7 gives the whole variable domain KAGVTQTPRYLIKTRGQQVTLSCSPISGHRSVSWYQQTPGQGLQFLFEYFSETQRNKGNFPGRFSGRQFSNSRSEMNVSTLELGDSALYLCASSSTHYEQYFGPGTRLTVT.

The CDR3 loop reads CASSLQDEHEKLFF. Here the CDR3 DNA reads TGTGCCAGCAGCTTACAGGACGAACATGAAAAACTGTTTTTT. V and J are TRBV5-6 and TRBJ1-4, with D perhaps matching TRBD1 (5 bases). The germline V gene has CDR1 SGHDT and CDR2 YYEEEE. Trimming pared 2 bases from V and 6 bases from J, leaving 11 bases between. The CDR3 is 14 residues long.

The rearrangement uses TRBV7-2 and TRBJ2-7; possibly TRBD2 for D (5 bases). The germline V and J ends were trimmed by 4 bases and 7 bases, with 11 bases remaining between them. Germline values: CDR1 SGHTA, CDR2 FQGNSA. The CDR3 totals 12 residues. The CDR3 here is CASSSLGVEQYF. DNA of the CDR3: TGTGCCAGCAGCTCACTCGGGGTTGAGCAGTACTTC.

The chain is built from TRBV5-4 and TRBJ2-1; D remains unclear. This CDR3 comprises 15 residues. Germline CDR1 SGHNT, CDR2 YYREEE (reference sequence). Trimming stripped 0 bases from V and 2 bases from J, with 9 bases between. In DNA, the CDR3 is TGTGCCAGCAGCTTGGGGCAGGCAACCTACAATGAGCAGTTCTTC. It is translated as CASSLGQATYNEQFF.